These 26 T cell receptor beta chains were all obtained from the same sample, sequenced in a study of cytomegalovirus exposure and HLA in healthy donors. Primers for the PCR totalled 60 Vbeta and 13 Jbeta. TCRdb's copy holds only in-frame clones and misses some; the assay was immunoSEQ multiplex PCR. The data show under 250,000 clones, about 85% seen once. Source material: PBMCs. Receptor source: a human donor in good health.

This clone appeared a single time. The chain combines TRBV7-9 with TRBJ2-1; 12 bases fit TRBD2. Germline V CDR1 and CDR2: SEHNR, FQNEAQ (reference sequence). This CDR3 contains 15 residues. V lost 1 base to trimming and J lost 10 bases; unmatched junction nucleotides: 5. CDR3 nucleotide sequence: TGTGCCAGCAGCTTAGTTCTAGCGGGAGGGTCGGAGCAGTTCTTC. It specifies CASSLVLAGGSEQFF.

This chain joins TRBV7-2 and TRBJ2-1, with TRBD2 identical over 16 bases. The CDR3 consists of 16 residues. Losses at the gene ends were 2 bases for V and 7 bases for J; bases not matched to a gene: 2. CDR1 is SGHTA, CDR2 FQGNSA, per germline. The CDR3 is CASSLRGLAGGNEQFF. The CDR3 nucleotides read TGTGCCAGCAGCTTAAGGGGACTAGCGGGAGGGAATGAGCAGTTCTTC.

The J gene is TRBJ1-1, the V gene TRBV28; unclear D gene. This CDR3 spans 14 amino acids. The V and J ends lost 5 bases and 5 bases respectively, with 15 bases between them. In germline, CDR1 is MDHEN, CDR2 SYDVKM. The CDR3 loop reads CASSPGRRGTEAFF. The CDR3 nucleotides are TGTGCCAGCAGTCCGGGGAGGCGGGGAACTGAAGCTTTCTTT.

The CDR3 sequence: CASSLGTGAETQYF. CDR3 in DNA: TGCGCCAGCAGCCTCGGGACAGGTGCGGAGACCCAGTACTTC. This chain joins TRBV5-1 and TRBJ2-5; 8 bases fit TRBD1. CDR3 size: 14 residues. Looked up from germline, CDR1 is SGHRS and CDR2 is YFSETQ. Trimming at V came to 4 bases and at J to 5 bases, leaving 7 bases not matched to a gene.

CDR3 in DNA: TGTGCCAGCAGTTCAACACTAATCTCTAGCACAGATACGCAGTATTTT. Translation gives CASSSTLISSTDTQYF. The chain employs TRBV5-4 and TRBJ2-3; D unresolved. Germline V gene data show CDR1 as SGHNT and CDR2 as YYREEE (reference sequence). The CDR3 contains 16 residues. The V and J ends lost 5 bases and 0 bases respectively, with 16 bases between them.

The gene calls are TRBV19 and TRBJ2-2; D is perhaps TRBD1 (5 bases). The CDR3 is 15 amino acids. Germline CDR1 reads LNHDA; CDR2 reads SQIVND (reference sequence). Trimming cost V 6 bases and J 2 bases, with 13 bases left between them. The CDR3 reads CASSPLDSNTGELFF. The DNA for the CDR3 is TGTGCCAGTAGCCCCCTCGACAGCAACACCGGGGAGCTGTTTTTT.

The chain has TRBV29-1 and TRBJ2-7; D may be TRBD1 (6 bases). Trimming cost V 4 bases and J 6 bases, with 22 bases left between them. This CDR3 contains 15 residues. The germline V gene encodes CDR1 SQVTM and CDR2 ANQGSEA. The CDR3 region is CSVGLGAWGISEQYF. The CDR3 DNA sequence: TGCAGCGTTGGGCTGGGGGCGTGGGGAATTTCCGAGCAGTACTTC.

In its sample, this clone was seen once. The gene calls are TRBV6-5 and TRBJ2-1; 7 nucleotides match TRBD1. V was clipped by 0 bases and J by 7 bases; unmatched bases: 3. The germline gives CDR1 MNHEY, CDR2 SVGAGI. This CDR3 has 14 amino acids. The CDR3 coding sequence is TGTGCCAGCAGTTACTCCGAGACAGGGAATGAGCAGTTCTTC. This encodes CASSYSETGNEQFF.

This chain's CDR3 is CASTDRATEKLFF. CDR3 DNA sequence: TGTGCCAGCACGGACAGGGCTACGGAAAAACTGTTTTTT. This chain links TRBV2 with TRBJ1-4; 8 bases are shared with TRBD1. V shed 7 bases and J 8 bases; nucleotides not matched to a gene: 6. The CDR3 sequence is 13 residues long. Germline CDR1 and CDR2: SNHLY and FYNNEI.

The chain uses TRBV30 and TRBJ1-1; D might be TRBD1 (6 bases). Deletions cut 5 bases from V and 1 base from J, with 14 bases between. The germline CDR1 and CDR2 sequences are GTSNPN and SVGIG (reference sequence). CDR3 size: 14 residues. The CDR3 DNA is TGTGCCTGGCCTCCCCGACAGGCGAACACTGAAGCTTTCTTT. This encodes CAWPPRQANTEAFF.

This chain joins TRBV6-4 and TRBJ1-1; 7 bases align to TRBD1. V was clipped by 5 bases and J by 0 bases; unmatched bases: 3. Germline CDR1 reads MRHNA; CDR2 reads SNTAGT. The CDR3 runs 14 residues. CDR3 sequence: CASSRDSVNTEAFF. Written as DNA, the CDR3 is TGTGCCAGCAGTAGGGACAGCGTGAACACTGAAGCTTTCTTT.

The genes are TRBV10-3 and TRBJ2-5, with D maybe TRBD2 (6 bases). Deletions cut 5 bases from V and 1 base from J, with 14 bases between. This CDR3 is 15 amino acids long. CDR1 and CDR2 (germline): ENHRY, SYGVKD. In DNA, the CDR3 is TGTGCCATCAGTCCAGAGGGACTGATCCAAGAGACCCAGTACTTC. Its translation is CAISPEGLIQETQYF.

This chain links TRBV27 with TRBJ1-2; 12 bases map to TRBD1. After removal of 5 bases from V and 7 bases from J, the junction contained 5 bases not matched to a gene. CDR1 is MNHEY and CDR2 is SMNVEV in the germline V gene (reference sequence). The CDR3 sequence is 14 residues long. The CDR3 DNA is TGTGCCAGCAGTGGACTGGGACAGGGGGCTGGCTACACCTTC. Translation: CASSGLGQGAGYTF.

This sequence joins TRBV4-3 and TRBJ2-2; TRBD2 aligns across 8 bases. This CDR3 region has 19 residues. V shed 0 bases and J 3 bases; nucleotides not matched to a gene: 12. Germline V gene sequence: CDR1 LGHNA, CDR2 YSLEER. The CDR3: CASSQDLGLGGPDTGELFF. As DNA, the CDR3 is TGCGCCAGCAGCCAAGATTTGGGACTAGGTGGTCCCGACACCGGGGAGCTGTTTTTT.

The chain is built from TRBV5-4 and TRBJ2-3; TRBD2 matches 14 bases. Germline V gene data show CDR1 as SGHNT and CDR2 as YYREEE (reference sequence). The V segment lost 1 base and the J segment 4 bases; nucleotides outside the gene matches: 2. This CDR3 is 16 amino acids long. In DNA, the CDR3 is TGTGCCAGCAGCTTGCCGGGACTAGCGGGAGCAGATACGCAGTATTTT. Amino acids: CASSLPGLAGADTQYF.

The chain combines TRBV4-2 with TRBJ2-3, with 8 bases identical to TRBD2. V was clipped by 6 bases and J by 0 bases; unmatched bases: 5. The germline CDR1 and CDR2 sequences are LGHNA and YNFKEQ. The CDR3 length is 15 residues. The CDR3 here is CASSREGASTDTQYF. The CDR3 coding sequence is TGTGCCAGCAGTCGGGAGGGAGCAAGCACAGATACGCAGTATTTT.

This clone was detected once. V usage is TRBV5-1 and J usage is TRBJ2-7; the match to TRBD1 covers 9 bases. With 6 bases clipped from V and 5 bases from J, the junction kept 6 bases outside the gene matches. CDR3 length equals 13 residues. Germline V gene sequence: CDR1 SGHRS, CDR2 YFSETQ. The CDR3 DNA follows: TGCGCCAGCACCACAGGGGGCCGAAACGAGCAGTACTTC. This gives the protein CASTTGGRNEQYF.

Only one count was recorded for this clone. This rearrangement joins TRBV6-5 to TRBJ2-3; the D is unclear. CDR3 length: 13 amino acids. The germline V gene encodes CDR1 MNHEY and CDR2 SVGAGI. Trimming stripped 8 bases from V and 0 bases from J, with 9 bases between. The CDR3 coding sequence is TGTGCCAGCCGCCGAGGTAGCACAGATACGCAGTATTTT. It yields the protein CASRRGSTDTQYF.

The chain combines TRBV7-9 with TRBJ1-1, with 7 bases matching TRBD1. This CDR3 comprises 15 residues. Germline CDR1 and CDR2: SEHNR and FQNEAQ (reference sequence). V gave up 1 base and J gave up 4 bases; unmatched junction bases: 6. The CDR3 protein is CASSLVGGTATEAFF. The CDR3 nucleotides read TGTGCCAGCAGCTTAGTAGGGGGGACAGCCACTGAAGCTTTCTTT.

This clone was counted a single time. The V and J genes are TRBV9 and TRBJ2-5; 11 bases are shared with TRBD2. The last part of the DNA fits TRBJ2-7 better; the J call may be wrong. The CDR3 length is 16 residues. Germline V CDR1 and CDR2: SGDLS, YYNGEE. For the CDR3, the DNA is TGTGCCAGCAGCGTAGCTATGACTAGCGGGAAGTACGAGCAGTACTTC. It is translated as CASSVAMTSGKYEQYF.

The chain is built from TRBV6-4 and TRBJ2-6; 11 nucleotides align to TRBD1. Germline values: CDR1 MRHNA, CDR2 SNTAGT. This CDR3 is 21 amino acids long. The V segment lost 0 bases and the J segment 1 base; nucleotides outside the gene matches: 11. The CDR3, as DNA: TGTGCCAGCAGTGACTCGATCACCTCCGGGACAGGGGGGTCTGGGGCCAACGTCCTGACTTTC. This sequence encodes CASSDSITSGTGGSGANVLTF.

V gene TRBV7-3 combines with J gene TRBJ2-6; no firm D call. Per the germline V gene, CDR1 is SGHTA and CDR2 is FQGTGA. The CDR3 spans 14 residues. Trimming took 2 bases from V and 3 from J, leaving 5 bases between them. The CDR3 spells CASSLVLGANVLTF. The CDR3 DNA sequence: TGTGCCAGCAGCTTAGTTCTTGGGGCCAACGTCCTGACTTTC.

The J gene is TRBJ2-3, the V gene TRBV28, with a possible D match to TRBD2 (5 bases). Deletions cut 2 bases from V and 3 bases from J, with 15 bases between. This CDR3 comprises 16 residues. Germline V gives CDR1 MDHEN, CDR2 SYDVKM. The CDR3 DNA reads TGTGCCAGCAGTTTACGGGGTGTATGGGTTACAGATACGCAGTATTTT. As protein: CASSLRGVWVTDTQYF.

The rearrangement joins TRBV7-2 to TRBJ1-4; a weak D match, TRBD1 (5 bases). There are 15 residues in the CDR3. Trimming removed 2 bases from V and 8 bases from J, with 15 bases in between. The germline V gene encodes CDR1 SGHTA and CDR2 FQGNSA. The chain's CDR3 is CASSLSRGIGEKLFF. CDR3 bases: TGTGCCAGCAGCTTATCGCGGGGGATTGGCGAAAAACTGTTTTTT.

The genes are TRBV28 and TRBJ2-1, with TRBD2 as a possible D gene (6 bases). The V gene lost 7 bases and the J gene lost 4 bases, with 17 bases spanning the gap. The germline V gene has CDR1 MDHEN and CDR2 SYDVKM. The CDR3 is made up of 15 amino acids. The DNA for the CDR3 is TGTGCCAGCACGAACTCGGGGGTCCCATACAATGAGCAGTTCTTC. It translates to CASTNSGVPYNEQFF.

The J gene is TRBJ2-1, the V gene TRBV5-1, with 8 bases fitting TRBD2. Germline values: CDR1 SGHRS, CDR2 YFSETQ. The CDR3 sequence is 15 residues long. J gave up 5 bases and V 4 bases, and 8 bases lay outside the gene matches. CDR3: CASSMLSGSNNEQFF. CDR3 bases: TGCGCCAGCAGCATGCTAAGCGGGAGTAACAATGAGCAGTTCTTC.